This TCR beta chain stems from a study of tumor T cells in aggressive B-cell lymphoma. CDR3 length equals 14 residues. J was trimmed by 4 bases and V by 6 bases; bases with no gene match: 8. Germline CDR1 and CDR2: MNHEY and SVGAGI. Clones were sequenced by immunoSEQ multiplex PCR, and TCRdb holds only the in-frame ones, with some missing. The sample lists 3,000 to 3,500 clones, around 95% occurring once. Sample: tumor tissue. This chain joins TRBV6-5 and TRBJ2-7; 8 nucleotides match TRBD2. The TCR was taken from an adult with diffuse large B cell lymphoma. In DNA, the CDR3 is TGTGCCAGCAGGAGAGCGGGAGTGTTATACGAGCAGTACTTC. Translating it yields CASRRAGVLYEQYF.